These T cell receptor beta chains were read from a single sample in a study of T-cell memory formation after mild COVID-19. TCRdb fed the 5' RACE reads into MiXCR, producing one record per CDR3 protein. In the table there are roughly 350,000 distinct CDR3 sequences, 20% to 25% of which are singletons. Sequences were obtained from PBMCs or a T cell subset sorted from them (not recorded which). Receptor source: an adult woman who had mild COVID-19 (a few samples of this study predate the infection). Cell type and time point are not known. CDR3s include the opening cysteine and the closing phenylalanine or tryptophan. A D gene is named only where the DNA matches it firmly. The size field is filled for only some rows; it gives once, few, many or a size class.

V	D	J	size	CDR3	DNA
TRBV6-5	.	TRBJ2-1	.	CASSYSSSAGLSNEQFF	TGTGCCAGCAGTTACTCGTCTTCAGCGGGTCTTAGCAATGAGCAGTTCTTC
TRBV5-1	.	TRBJ2-1	.	CASSSFQSSYNEQFF	TGCGCCAGCAGCTCGTTCCAAAGCTCCTACAATGAGCAGTTCTTC
TRBV12-3/TRBV12-4	TRBD2	TRBJ2-3	.	CASSYPGRLAGVADTQYF	TGTGCCAGCAGTTATCCGGGGCGACTAGCGGGGGTAGCAGATACGCAGTATTTT
TRBV6-5	.	TRBJ1-6	few	CASSYATPSSYNSPLHF	TGTGCCAGCAGTTACGCTACCCCGAGCTCCTATAATTCACCCCTCCACTTT
TRBV5-1	.	TRBJ1-6	.	CASSSQAFNSPLHF	TGCGCCAGCAGCTCACAGGCGTTCAATTCACCCCTCCACTTT
TRBV24-1	TRBD2	TRBJ2-3	few	CATSEQTSGGSTDTQYF	TGTGCCACCAGTGAGCAAACTAGCGGGGGTAGCACAGATACGCAGTATTTT
TRBV10-3	.	TRBJ2-2	.	CAISPGTPTGELFF	TGTGCCATCAGTCCCGGGACCCCGACCGGGGAGCTGTTTTTT
TRBV6-2/TRBV6-3	.	TRBJ1-5	.	CASSPIQGTDQPQHF	TGTGCCAGCAGCCCAATACAGGGTACGGATCAGCCCCAGCATTTT
TRBV6-6	TRBD1	TRBJ1-2	.	CASSYSTGGNYGYTF	TGTGCCAGCAGTTACTCGACAGGGGGCAACTATGGCTACACCTTC
TRBV5-1	.	TRBJ2-7	.	CASSLALGRNYEQYF	TGCGCCAGCAGCTTGGCCTTGGGACGGAACTACGAGCAGTACTTC
TRBV7-8	TRBD1	TRBJ1-2	few	CASSLARTGLVSAGYTF	TGTGCCAGCAGCCTAGCCCGGACAGGCCTTGTGTCGGCTGGCTACACCTTC
TRBV20-1	.	TRBJ1-2	few	CSAGALNYGYTF	TGCAGTGCTGGGGCACTGAACTATGGCTACACCTTC
TRBV3-1	.	TRBJ2-1	.	CASSSRVEPVLNEQFF	TGTGCCAGCAGCTCGAGAGTAGAGCCCGTGTTGAATGAGCAGTTCTTC
TRBV5-1	TRBD1	TRBJ2-2	few	CASSRDSKTGELFF	TGCGCCAGCAGCCGGGACAGCAAGACCGGGGAGCTGTTTTTT
TRBV9	TRBD2	TRBJ2-1	.	CASSPPAWGGGRGRDEQFF	TGTGCCAGCAGCCCCCCCGCTTGGGGCGGGGGGCGCGGGAGGGATGAGCAGTTCTTC
TRBV7-8	.	TRBJ1-1	many	CASSSMNTEAFF	TGTGCCAGCAGCTCGATGAACACTGAAGCTTTCTTT
TRBV5-1	.	TRBJ2-2	.	CASSASLGGVNTGELFF	TGCGCCAGCAGCGCCTCCCTAGGGGGAGTGAACACCGGGGAGCTGTTTTTT
TRBV20-1	TRBD2	TRBJ2-7	few	CSARDLSGLAFEQYF	TGCAGTGCTAGAGATCTCTCCGGACTAGCGTTCGAGCAGTACTTC
TRBV11-2	.	TRBJ2-1	.	CASSFGGGHEQFF	TGTGCCAGCAGCTTCGGCGGGGGCCATGAGCAGTTCTTC
TRBV5-1	TRBD1	TRBJ2-2	few	CASSSGQGAYTGELFF	TGCGCCAGCAGCTCGGGACAGGGGGCATACACCGGGGAGCTGTTTTTT
TRBV12-5	TRBD1	TRBJ1-4	.	CASGLGQGNEKLFF	TGTGCTAGTGGTTTGGGACAGGGAAATGAAAAACTGTTTTTT
TRBV4-2	.	TRBJ2-4	few	CASSQDRSSGGNIQYF	TGTGCCAGCAGCCAAGACCGGAGCAGCGGCGGGAACATTCAGTACTTC
TRBV18	.	TRBJ2-3	.	CASSHLPQGSTDTQYF	TGTGCCAGCTCGCATTTGCCTCAAGGTAGCACAGATACGCAGTATTTT
TRBV15	.	TRBJ2-1	few	CATSREVGLTYNEQFF	TGTGCCACCAGCAGAGAGGTGGGGCTTACCTACAATGAGCAGTTCTTC
TRBV6-2/TRBV6-3	TRBD1	TRBJ2-3	few	CASSLTGGKADTQYF	TGTGCCAGCAGTCTCACAGGGGGCAAGGCAGATACGCAGTATTTT
TRBV6-2/TRBV6-3	.	TRBJ2-2	.	CASSYPYLPTGELFF	TGTGCCAGCAGTTACCCCTACTTACCAACCGGGGAGCTGTTTTTT
TRBV5-1	TRBD1	TRBJ2-7	many	CASSWTGSYEQYF	TGCGCCAGCAGCTGGACAGGCTCCTACGAGCAGTACTTC
TRBV6-5	.	TRBJ1-1	few	CASSRSRDMAFF	TGTGCCAGCAGTCGCAGCAGGGATATGGCTTTCTTT
TRBV4-1	.	TRBJ2-3	many	CASTTLGGPRGSDTQYF	TGCGCCAGCACCACCCTCGGGGGACCCCGGGGATCAGATACGCAGTATTTT
TRBV7-6	TRBD1	TRBJ2-7	.	CASSLGGQATYEQYF	TGTGCCAGCAGCTTAGGGGGACAGGCAACCTACGAGCAGTACTTC
TRBV7-8	.	TRBJ1-1	few	CASSLVGQLMNTEAFF	TGTGCCAGCAGCTTAGTCGGACAGTTAATGAACACTGAAGCTTTCTTT
TRBV7-9	TRBD2	TRBJ2-1	few	CASSLSGTSSYNEQFF	TGTGCCAGCAGCTTATCCGGGACTAGCTCCTACAATGAGCAGTTCTTC
TRBV5-1	.	TRBJ2-3	few	CASSLASSGTQYF	TGCGCCAGCAGCTTGGCCTCATCGGGTACGCAGTATTTT
TRBV7-6	.	TRBJ1-3	few	CASSRLVVGPGNTIYF	TGTGCCAGCAGTCGGCTGGTAGTAGGTCCTGGAAACACCATATATTTT
TRBV4-3	TRBD2	TRBJ2-5	.	CASSPTAGLGETQYF	TGCGCCAGCAGCCCAACGGCGGGACTAGGGGAGACCCAGTACTTC
TRBV15	.	TRBJ2-5	.	CATSRGLGSTETQYF	TGTGCCACCAGCAGAGGGTTAGGAAGTACAGAGACCCAGTACTTC
TRBV12-3/TRBV12-4	.	TRBJ2-7	.	CASSFGDRPYEQYF	TGTGCCAGCAGTTTTGGCGACAGGCCCTACGAGCAGTACTTC
TRBV5-5	.	TRBJ2-1	.	CASSLAPASYNEQFF	TGTGCCAGCAGCTTGGCCCCGGCAAGCTACAATGAGCAGTTCTTC
TRBV5-1	TRBD1	TRBJ2-5	few	CASSVTGGSGETQYF	TGCGCCAGCAGCGTCACAGGGGGCTCGGGGGAGACCCAGTACTTC
TRBV18	.	TRBJ2-7	.	CASSSVGGVIEQYF	TGTGCCAGCTCCAGCGTAGGGGGGGTCATCGAGCAGTACTTC
TRBV5-5	.	TRBJ2-5	few	CASSSHGGETQYF	TGTGCCAGCAGCTCTCACGGAGGGGAGACCCAGTACTTC
TRBV19	.	TRBJ1-2	.	CASSIMDLGDPYGYTF	TGTGCCAGTAGTATTATGGATCTGGGGGATCCTTATGGCTACACCTTC
TRBV4-1	.	TRBJ2-1	few	CASSQERGPYNEQFF	TGCGCCAGCAGCCAAGAGCGGGGGCCATACAATGAGCAGTTCTTC
TRBV7-2	TRBD2	TRBJ2-7	.	CASSLTGTSGSIEQYF	TGTGCCAGCAGCTTAACCGGCACTAGCGGGAGTATCGAGCAGTACTTC
TRBV7-9	.	TRBJ2-7	many	CASSSRGTYEQYF	TGTGCCAGCAGCTCCCGGGGAACCTACGAGCAGTACTTC
TRBV28	.	TRBJ2-3	few	CASSLHDTQYF	TGTGCCAGCAGCCTCCACGATACGCAGTATTTT
TRBV11-2	TRBD1	TRBJ2-5	few	CASSQTSRASEDRGRETQYF	TGTGCCAGCAGCCAAACATCCCGAGCCTCGGAGGACAGGGGGCGGGAGACCCAGTACTTC
TRBV14	.	TRBJ2-7	.	CASSQGIAFGDEQYF	TGTGCCAGCAGCCAAGGAATCGCATTTGGGGACGAGCAGTACTTC
TRBV12-3/TRBV12-4	TRBD1	TRBJ2-7	few	CASRRQGAYEQYF	TGTGCCAGCAGAAGACAGGGTGCCTACGAGCAGTACTTC
TRBV5-1	.	TRBJ1-2	.	CASSPGGNNYGYTF	TGCGCCAGCAGCCCCGGCGGGAATAACTATGGCTACACCTTC
TRBV28	.	TRBJ2-5	.	CASSLGGTSAQYF	TGTGCCAGCAGTTTAGGCGGGACATCGGCCCAGTACTTC
TRBV18	.	TRBJ2-4	few	CASSLSPGGLAKNIQYF	TGTGCCAGCTCACTTTCCCCAGGAGGCCTAGCCAAAAACATTCAGTACTTC
TRBV10-3	.	TRBJ2-3	.	CAISESAIDTQYF	TGTGCCATCAGTGAGTCGGCTATAGATACGCAGTATTTT
TRBV15	.	TRBJ2-1	.	CATSRDLNEQFF	TGTGCCACCAGCAGAGATCTGAATGAGCAGTTCTTC
TRBV24-1	TRBD1	TRBJ2-5	.	CATRDSSGQETQYF	TGTGCCACAAGGGACAGCTCAGGCCAAGAGACCCAGTACTTC